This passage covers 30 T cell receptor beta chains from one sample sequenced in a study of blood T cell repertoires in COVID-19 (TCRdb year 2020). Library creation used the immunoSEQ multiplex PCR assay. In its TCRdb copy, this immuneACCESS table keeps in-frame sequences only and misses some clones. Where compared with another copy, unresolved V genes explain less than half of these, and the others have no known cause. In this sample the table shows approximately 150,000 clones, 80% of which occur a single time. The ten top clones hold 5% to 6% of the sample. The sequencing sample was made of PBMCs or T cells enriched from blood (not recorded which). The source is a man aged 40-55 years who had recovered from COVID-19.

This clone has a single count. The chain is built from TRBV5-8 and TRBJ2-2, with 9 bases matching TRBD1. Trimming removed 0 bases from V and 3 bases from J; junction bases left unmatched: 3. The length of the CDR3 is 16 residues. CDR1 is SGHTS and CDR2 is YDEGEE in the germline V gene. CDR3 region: CASSLDGTGYTGELFF. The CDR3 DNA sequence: TGTGCCAGCAGCTTGGATGGGACAGGGTACACCGGGGAGCTGTTTTTT.

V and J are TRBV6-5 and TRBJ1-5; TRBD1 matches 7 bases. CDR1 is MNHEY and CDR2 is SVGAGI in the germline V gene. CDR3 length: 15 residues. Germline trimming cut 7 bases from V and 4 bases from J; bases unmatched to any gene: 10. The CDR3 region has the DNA TGTGCCAGCACCCAAAGTAGACAGGGAAATCAGCCCCAGCATTTT. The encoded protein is CASTQSRQGNQPQHF.

CDR3 residues: CASSGQGDNSPLHF. The DNA of the CDR3 is TGTGCCAGCTCGGGACAGGGCGATAATTCACCCCTCCACTTT. V and J are TRBV5-4 and TRBJ1-6, with 9 bases fitting TRBD1. CDR3 size: 14 residues. J gave up 5 bases and V 7 bases, and 4 bases lay outside the gene matches. Germline V gene data show CDR1 as SGHNT and CDR2 as YYREEE (reference sequence).

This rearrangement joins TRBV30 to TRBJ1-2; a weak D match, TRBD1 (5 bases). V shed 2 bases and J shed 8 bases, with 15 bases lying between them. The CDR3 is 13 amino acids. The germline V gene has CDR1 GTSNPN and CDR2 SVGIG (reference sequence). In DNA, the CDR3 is TGTGCCTGGAGTAGAGGGGAGGGCGGCGGCTACACCTTC. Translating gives CAWSRGEGGGYTF. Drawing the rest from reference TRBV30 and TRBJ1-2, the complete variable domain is SQTIHQWPATLVQPVGSPLSLECTVEGTSNPNLYWYRQAAGRGLQLLFYSVGIGQISSEVPQNLSASRPQDRQFILSSKKLLLSDSGFYLCAWSRGEGGGYTFGSGTRLTVV.

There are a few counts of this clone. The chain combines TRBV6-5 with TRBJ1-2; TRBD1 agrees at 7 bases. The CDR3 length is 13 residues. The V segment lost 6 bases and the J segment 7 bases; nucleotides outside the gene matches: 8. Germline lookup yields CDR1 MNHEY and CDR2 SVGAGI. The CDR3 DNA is TGTGCCAGCAGAGACCCGACAGGGTTTGGCTACACCTTC. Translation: CASRDPTGFGYTF.

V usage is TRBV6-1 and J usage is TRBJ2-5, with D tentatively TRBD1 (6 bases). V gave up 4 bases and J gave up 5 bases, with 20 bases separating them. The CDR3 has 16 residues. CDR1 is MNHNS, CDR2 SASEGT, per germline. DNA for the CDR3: TGTGCCAGCAGTGGAGCCGGGACATTGCTAAGGGAGACCCAGTACTTC. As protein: CASSGAGTLLRETQYF.

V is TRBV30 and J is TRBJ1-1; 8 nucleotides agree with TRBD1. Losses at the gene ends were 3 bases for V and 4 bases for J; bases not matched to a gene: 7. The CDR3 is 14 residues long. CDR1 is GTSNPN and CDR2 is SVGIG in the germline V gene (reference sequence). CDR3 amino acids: CAWRGGDRGTEAFF. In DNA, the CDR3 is TGTGCCTGGAGGGGAGGTGACAGGGGCACTGAAGCTTTCTTT.

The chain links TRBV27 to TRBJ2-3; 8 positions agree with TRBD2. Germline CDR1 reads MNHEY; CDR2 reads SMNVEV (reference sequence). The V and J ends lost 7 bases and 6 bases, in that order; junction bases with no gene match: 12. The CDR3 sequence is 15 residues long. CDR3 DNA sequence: TGTGCCAGCACTAATGGGGCGGGGGGCGTGGATACGCAGTATTTT. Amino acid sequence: CASTNGAGGVDTQYF.

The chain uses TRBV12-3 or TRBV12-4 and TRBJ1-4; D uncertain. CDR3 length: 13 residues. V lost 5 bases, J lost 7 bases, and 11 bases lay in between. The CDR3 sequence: CASSRGSSEKLFF. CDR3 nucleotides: TGTGCCAGCAGTCGAGGGTCTAGTGAAAAACTGTTTTTT.

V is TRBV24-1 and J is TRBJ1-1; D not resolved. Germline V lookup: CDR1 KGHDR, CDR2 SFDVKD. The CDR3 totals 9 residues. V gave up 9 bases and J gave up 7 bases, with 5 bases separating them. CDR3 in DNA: TGTGCCACCCGAGATGAAGCTTTCTTT. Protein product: CATRDEAFF.

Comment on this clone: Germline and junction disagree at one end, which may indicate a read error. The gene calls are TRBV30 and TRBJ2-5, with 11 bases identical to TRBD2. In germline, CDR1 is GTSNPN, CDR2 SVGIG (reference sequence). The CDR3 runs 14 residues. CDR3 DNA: TGTGCCGGGAGGCTAGCGGGGGGTTCAGTCAGCCAGTACTTC. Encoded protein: CAGRLAGGSVSQYF. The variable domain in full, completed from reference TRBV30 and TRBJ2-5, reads SQTIHQWPATLVQPVGSPLSLECTVEGTSNPNLYWYRQAAGRGLQLLFYSVGIGQISSEVPQNLSASRPQDRQFILSSKKLLLSDSGFYLCAGRLAGGSVSQYFGPGTRLLVL.

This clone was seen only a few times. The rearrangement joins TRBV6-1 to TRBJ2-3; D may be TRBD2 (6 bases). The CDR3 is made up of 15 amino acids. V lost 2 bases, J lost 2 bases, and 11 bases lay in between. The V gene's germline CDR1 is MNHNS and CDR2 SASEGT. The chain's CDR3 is CASSELGGITDTQYF. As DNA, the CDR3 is TGTGCCAGCAGTGAATTGGGGGGTATCACAGATACGCAGTATTTT.

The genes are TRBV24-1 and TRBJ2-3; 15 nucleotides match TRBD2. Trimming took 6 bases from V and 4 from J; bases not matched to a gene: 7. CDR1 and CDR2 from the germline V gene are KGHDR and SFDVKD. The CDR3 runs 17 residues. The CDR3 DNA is TGTGCCACCAGTAGCGGACTAGCGGGGGGGCCGGCAGATACGCAGTATTTT. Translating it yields CATSSGLAGGPADTQYF.

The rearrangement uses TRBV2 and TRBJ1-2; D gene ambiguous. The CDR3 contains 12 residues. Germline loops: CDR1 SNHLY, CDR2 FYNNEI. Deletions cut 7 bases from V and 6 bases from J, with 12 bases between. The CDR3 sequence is CASKGSGNGYTF. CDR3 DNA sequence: TGTGCCAGCAAGGGCAGCGGGAATGGCTACACCTTC.

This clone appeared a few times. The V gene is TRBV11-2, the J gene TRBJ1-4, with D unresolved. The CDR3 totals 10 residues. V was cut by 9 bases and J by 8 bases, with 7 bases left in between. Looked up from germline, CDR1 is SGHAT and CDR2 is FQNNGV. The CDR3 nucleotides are TGTGCCAGGGACTTAGAAAAACTGTTTTTT. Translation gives CARDLEKLFF. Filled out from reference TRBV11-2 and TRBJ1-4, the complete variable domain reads EAGVAQSPRYKIIEKRQSVAFWCNPISGHATLYWYQQILGQGPKLLIQFQNNGVVDDSQLPKDRFSAERLKGVDSTLKIQPAKLEDSAVYLCARDLEKLFFGSGTQLSVL.

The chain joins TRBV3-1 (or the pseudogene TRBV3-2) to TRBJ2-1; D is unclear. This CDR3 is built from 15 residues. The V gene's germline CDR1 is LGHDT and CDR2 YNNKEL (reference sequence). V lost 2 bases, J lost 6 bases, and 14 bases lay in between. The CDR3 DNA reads TGTGCCAGCAGCCAATATGGCCGTCCAAGCAATGAGCAGTTCTTC. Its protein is CASSQYGRPSNEQFF.

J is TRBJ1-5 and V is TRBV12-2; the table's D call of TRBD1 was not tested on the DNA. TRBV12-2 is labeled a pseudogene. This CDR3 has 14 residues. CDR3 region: CASRPHRGDEPQHF. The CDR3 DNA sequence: TGTGCAAGTCGCCCGCACAGGGGTGATGAGCCCCAGCATTTT.

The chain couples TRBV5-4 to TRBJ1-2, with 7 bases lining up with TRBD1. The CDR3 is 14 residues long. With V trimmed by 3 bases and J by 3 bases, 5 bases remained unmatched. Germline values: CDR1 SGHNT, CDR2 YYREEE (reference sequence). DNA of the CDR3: TGTGCCAGCAGCTCGGGACAGCCACACTATGGCTACACCTTC. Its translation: CASSSGQPHYGYTF. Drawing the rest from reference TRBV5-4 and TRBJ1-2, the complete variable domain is ETGVTQSPTHLIKTRGQQVTLRCSSQSGHNTVSWYQQALGQGPQFIFQYYREEENGRGNFPPRFSGLQFPNYSSELNVNALELDDSALYLCASSSGQPHYGYTFGSGTRLTVV.

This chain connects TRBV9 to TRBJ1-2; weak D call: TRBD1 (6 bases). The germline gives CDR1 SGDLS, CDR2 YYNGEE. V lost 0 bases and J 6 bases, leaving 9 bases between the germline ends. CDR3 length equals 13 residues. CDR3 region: CASSVAGGHGYTF. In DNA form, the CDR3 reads TGTGCCAGCAGCGTAGCGGGGGGCCATGGCTACACCTTC.

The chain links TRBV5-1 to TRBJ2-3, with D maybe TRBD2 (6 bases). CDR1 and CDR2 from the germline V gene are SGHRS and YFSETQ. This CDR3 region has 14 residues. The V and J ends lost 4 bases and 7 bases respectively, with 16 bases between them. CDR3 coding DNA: TGCGCCAGCAGCCCGGAGGGGATTCTGAATACGCAGTATTTT. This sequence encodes CASSPEGILNTQYF.

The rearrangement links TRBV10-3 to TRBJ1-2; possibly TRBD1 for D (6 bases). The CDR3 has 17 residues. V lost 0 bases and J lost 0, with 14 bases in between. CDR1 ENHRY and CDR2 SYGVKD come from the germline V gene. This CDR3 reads CAISESAGAGTNYGYTF. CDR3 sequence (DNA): TGTGCCATCAGTGAGTCGGCAGGGGCCGGGACTAACTATGGCTACACCTTC.

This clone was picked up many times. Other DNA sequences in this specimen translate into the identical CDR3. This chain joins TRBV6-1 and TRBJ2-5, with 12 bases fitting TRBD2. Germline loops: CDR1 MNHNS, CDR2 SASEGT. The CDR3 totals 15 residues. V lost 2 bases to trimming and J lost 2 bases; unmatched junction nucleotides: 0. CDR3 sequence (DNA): TGTGCCAGCAGTGAACTAGCGGGGGGGCAAGAGACCCAGTACTTC. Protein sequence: CASSELAGGQETQYF.

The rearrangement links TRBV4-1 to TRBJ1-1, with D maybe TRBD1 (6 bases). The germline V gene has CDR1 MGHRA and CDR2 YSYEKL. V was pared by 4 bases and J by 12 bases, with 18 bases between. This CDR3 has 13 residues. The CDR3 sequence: CASSRDTEAKTFF. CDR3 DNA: TGCGCCAGCAGCCGGGACACGGAGGCGAAAACTTTCTTT.

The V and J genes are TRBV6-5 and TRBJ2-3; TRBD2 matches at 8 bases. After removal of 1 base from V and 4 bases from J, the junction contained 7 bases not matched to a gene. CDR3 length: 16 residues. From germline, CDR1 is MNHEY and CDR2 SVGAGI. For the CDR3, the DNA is TGTGCCAGCAGTTACTATGCGGGGGGATGGTCAGATACGCAGTATTTT. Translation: CASSYYAGGWSDTQYF.

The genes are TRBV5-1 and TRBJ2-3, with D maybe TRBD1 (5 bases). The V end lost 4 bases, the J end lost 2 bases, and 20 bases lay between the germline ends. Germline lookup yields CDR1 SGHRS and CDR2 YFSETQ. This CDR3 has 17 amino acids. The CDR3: CASSLSYGQGTTDTQYF. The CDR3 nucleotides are TGCGCCAGCAGCCTTAGCTACGGTCAGGGAACCACAGATACGCAGTATTTT.

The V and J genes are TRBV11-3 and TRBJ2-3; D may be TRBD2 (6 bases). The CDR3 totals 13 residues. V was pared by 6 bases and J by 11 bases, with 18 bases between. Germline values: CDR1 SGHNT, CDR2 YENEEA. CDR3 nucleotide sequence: TGTGCCAGCAGTTTCCGGGACTCTTACCAGCAGTATTTT. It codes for CASSFRDSYQQYF. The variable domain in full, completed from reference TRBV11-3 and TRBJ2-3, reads EAGVVQSPRYKIIEKKQPVAFWCNPISGHNTLYWYLQNLGQGPELLIRYENEEAVDDSQLPKDRFSAERLKGVDSTLKIQPAELGDSAVYLCASSFRDSYQQYFGPGTRLTVL.

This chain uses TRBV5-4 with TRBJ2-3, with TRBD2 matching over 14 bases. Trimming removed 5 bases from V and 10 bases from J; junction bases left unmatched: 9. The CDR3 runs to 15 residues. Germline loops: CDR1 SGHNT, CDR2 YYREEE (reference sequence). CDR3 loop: CASRTSGGAVNAQYF. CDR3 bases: TGTGCCAGCAGGACTAGCGGGGGGGCAGTAAATGCGCAGTATTTT.

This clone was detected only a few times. The CDR3 sequence: CASSYPWGRPNTGELFF. CDR3 sequence (DNA): TGTGCCAGCAGTTACCCTTGGGGGCGACCCAACACCGGGGAGCTGTTTTTT. This chain links TRBV6-2 or TRBV6-3 with TRBJ2-2; TRBD1 might be the D (6 bases). The CDR3 consists of 17 residues. The germline V gene encodes CDR1 MNHEY and CDR2 SVGEGT. The V and J ends lost 2 bases and 2 bases respectively, with 15 bases between them.

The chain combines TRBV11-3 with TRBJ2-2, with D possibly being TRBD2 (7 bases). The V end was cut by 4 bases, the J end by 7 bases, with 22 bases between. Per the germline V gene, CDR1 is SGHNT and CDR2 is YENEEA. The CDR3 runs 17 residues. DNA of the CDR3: TGTGCCAGCAGCTCCCCCTCAGGTGGGGGGGCCCACGGGGAGCTGTTTTTT. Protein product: CASSSPSGGGAHGELFF.

The CDR3 DNA reads as TGTGCCATCAGTGAGCGGGGGGGCCGCTACGAGCAGTACTTC. This codes for CAISERGGRYEQYF. This chain joins TRBV10-3 and TRBJ2-7, with 8 nucleotides matching TRBD2. Looked up from germline, CDR1 is ENHRY and CDR2 is SYGVKD. The ends lost 2 bases at V and 3 bases at J; junction bases unmatched: 3. The CDR3 sequence is 14 residues long.